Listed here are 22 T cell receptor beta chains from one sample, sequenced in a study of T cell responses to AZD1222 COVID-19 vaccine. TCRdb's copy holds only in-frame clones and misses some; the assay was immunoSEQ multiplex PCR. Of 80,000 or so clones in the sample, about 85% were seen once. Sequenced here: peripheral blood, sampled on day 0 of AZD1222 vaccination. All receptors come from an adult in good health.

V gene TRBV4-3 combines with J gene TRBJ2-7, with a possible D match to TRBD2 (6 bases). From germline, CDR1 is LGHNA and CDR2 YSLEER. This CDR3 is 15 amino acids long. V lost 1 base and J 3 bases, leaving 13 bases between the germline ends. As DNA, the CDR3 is TGCGCCAGCAGCCAAGCCGCCGGGACTGGCTACGAGCAGTACTTC. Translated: CASSQAAGTGYEQYF.

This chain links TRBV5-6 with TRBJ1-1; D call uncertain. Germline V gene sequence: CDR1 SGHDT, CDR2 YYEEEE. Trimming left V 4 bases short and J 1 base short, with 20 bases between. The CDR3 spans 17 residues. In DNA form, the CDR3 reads TGTGCCAGCAGCGGAGGCAGTAGTGGGTTCGGGAACACTGAAGCTTTCTTT. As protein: CASSGGSSGFGNTEAFF.

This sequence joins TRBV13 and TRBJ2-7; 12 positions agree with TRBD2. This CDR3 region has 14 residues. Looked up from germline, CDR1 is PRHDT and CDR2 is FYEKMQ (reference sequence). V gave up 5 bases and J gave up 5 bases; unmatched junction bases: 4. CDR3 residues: CASSDRTSGNEQYF. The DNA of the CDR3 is TGTGCCAGCAGCGATCGGACTAGCGGGAACGAGCAGTACTTC.

The CDR3: CASSIDREAKGYTF. DNA for the CDR3: TGTGCCAGTAGTATCGACAGGGAAGCTAAGGGCTACACCTTC. This chain joins TRBV19 and TRBJ1-2, with TRBD1 matching over 7 bases. This CDR3 is built from 14 residues. Germline CDR1 and CDR2: LNHDA and SQIVND (reference sequence). The V segment lost 3 bases and the J segment 8 bases; nucleotides outside the gene matches: 9.

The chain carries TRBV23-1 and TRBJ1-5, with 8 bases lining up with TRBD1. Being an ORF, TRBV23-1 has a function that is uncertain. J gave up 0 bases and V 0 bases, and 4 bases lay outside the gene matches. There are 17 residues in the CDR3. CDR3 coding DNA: TGCGCCAGCAGTCAATCACGCAGGGGGCATAGCAATCAGCCCCAGCATTTT. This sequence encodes CASSQSRRGHSNQPQHF.

The CDR3 loop reads CASSVRGPGNTIYF. CDR3 sequence (DNA): TGCGCCAGCAGCGTCAGGGGGCCTGGAAACACCATATATTTT. This sequence joins TRBV5-1 and TRBJ1-3; 8 bases align to TRBD1. Germline values: CDR1 SGHRS, CDR2 YFSETQ. J was trimmed by 2 bases and V by 4 bases; bases with no gene match: 2. The CDR3 extends over 14 amino acids.

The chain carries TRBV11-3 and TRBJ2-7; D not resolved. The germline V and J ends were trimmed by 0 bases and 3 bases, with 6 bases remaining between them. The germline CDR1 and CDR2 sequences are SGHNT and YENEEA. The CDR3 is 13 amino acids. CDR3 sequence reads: CASSLDKGYEQYF. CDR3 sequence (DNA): TGTGCCAGCAGCTTAGATAAGGGCTACGAGCAGTACTTC. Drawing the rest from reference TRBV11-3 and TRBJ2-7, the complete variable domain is EAGVVQSPRYKIIEKKQPVAFWCNPISGHNTLYWYLQNLGQGPELLIRYENEEAVDDSQLPKDRFSAERLKGVDSTLKIQPAELGDSAVYLCASSLDKGYEQYFGPGTRLTVT.

CDR3 nucleotide sequence: TGTGCCAGTAGTGTCTCGGACGGAGTCTATGGCTACACCTTC. Its protein is CASSVSDGVYGYTF. The V and J genes are TRBV19 and TRBJ1-2; no firm D call. This CDR3 spans 14 amino acids. Germline-derived CDR1 and CDR2 are LNHDA and SQIVND (reference sequence). Trimming stripped 5 bases from V and 4 bases from J, with 14 bases between.

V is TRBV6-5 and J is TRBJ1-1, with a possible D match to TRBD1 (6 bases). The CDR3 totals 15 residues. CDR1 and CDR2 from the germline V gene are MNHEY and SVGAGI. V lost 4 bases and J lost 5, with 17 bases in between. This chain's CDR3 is CASSSTGGRGTEAFF. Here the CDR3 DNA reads TGTGCCAGCAGTTCCACCGGGGGGCGCGGGACTGAAGCTTTCTTT.

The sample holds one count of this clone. As DNA, the CDR3 is TGTGCCATCAGAGTGTCGGGAGGCCTCTACAATGAGCAGTTCTTC. This sequence encodes CAIRVSGGLYNEQFF. The chain is built from TRBV10-3 and TRBJ2-1; 7 positions agree with TRBD2. CDR1 is ENHRY and CDR2 is SYGVKD in the germline V gene. J gave up 3 bases and V 6 bases, and 8 bases lay outside the gene matches. The CDR3 totals 15 residues.

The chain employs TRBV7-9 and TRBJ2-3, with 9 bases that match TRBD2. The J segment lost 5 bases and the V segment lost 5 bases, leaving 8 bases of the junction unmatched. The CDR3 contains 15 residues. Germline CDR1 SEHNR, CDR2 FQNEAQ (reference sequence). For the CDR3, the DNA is TGTGCCAGCAGCATACTAGCGGGTTTGGGAGATACGCAGTATTTT. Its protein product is CASSILAGLGDTQYF.

CDR3 sequence reads: CASSQGLAGGVEQFF. The CDR3 bases are TGTGCCAGCAGCCAAGGACTAGCGGGAGGGGTTGAGCAGTTCTTC. J is TRBJ2-1 and V is TRBV3-1 (or the pseudogene TRBV3-2); 14 bases agree with TRBD2. J gave up 9 bases and V 1 base, and 2 bases lay outside the gene matches. This CDR3 spans 15 amino acids. The germline gives CDR1 LGHDT, CDR2 YNNKEL (reference sequence).

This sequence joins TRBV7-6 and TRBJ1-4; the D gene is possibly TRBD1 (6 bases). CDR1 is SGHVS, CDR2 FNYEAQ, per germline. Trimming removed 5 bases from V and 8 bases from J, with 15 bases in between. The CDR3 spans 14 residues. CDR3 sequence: CASSLTGPREKLFF. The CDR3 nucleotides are TGTGCCAGCAGCCTGACAGGTCCCCGGGAAAAACTGTTTTTT.

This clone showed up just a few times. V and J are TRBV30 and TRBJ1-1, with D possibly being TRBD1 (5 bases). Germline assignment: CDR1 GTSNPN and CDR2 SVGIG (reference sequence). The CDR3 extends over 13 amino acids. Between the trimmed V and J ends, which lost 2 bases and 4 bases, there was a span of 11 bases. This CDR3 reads CAWSIGRGTEAFF. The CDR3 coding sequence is TGTGCCTGGAGTATTGGGAGGGGCACTGAAGCTTTCTTT. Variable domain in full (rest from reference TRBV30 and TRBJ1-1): SQTIHQWPATLVQPVGSPLSLECTVEGTSNPNLYWYRQAAGRGLQLLFYSVGIGQISSEVPQNLSASRPQDRQFILSSKKLLLSDSGFYLCAWSIGRGTEAFFGQGTRLTVV.

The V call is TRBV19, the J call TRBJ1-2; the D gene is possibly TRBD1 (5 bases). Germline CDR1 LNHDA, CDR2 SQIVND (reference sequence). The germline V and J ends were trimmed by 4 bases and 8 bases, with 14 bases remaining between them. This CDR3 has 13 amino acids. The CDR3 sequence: CASSTKGINGYTF. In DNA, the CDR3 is TGTGCCAGTAGTACGAAGGGGATTAACGGCTACACCTTC.

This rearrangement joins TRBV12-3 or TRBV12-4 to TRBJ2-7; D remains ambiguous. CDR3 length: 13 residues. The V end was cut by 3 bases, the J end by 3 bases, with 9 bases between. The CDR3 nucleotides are TGTGCCAGCAGTTTCTGGTCTAACTACGAGCAGTACTTC. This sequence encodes CASSFWSNYEQYF.

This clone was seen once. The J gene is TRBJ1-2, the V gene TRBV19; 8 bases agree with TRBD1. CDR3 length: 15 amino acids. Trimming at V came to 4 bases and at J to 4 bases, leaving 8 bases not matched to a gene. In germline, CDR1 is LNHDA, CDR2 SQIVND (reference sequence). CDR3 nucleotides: TGTGCCAGTAGTACGCTAGGGGACAGGCTCTATGGCTACACCTTC. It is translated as CASSTLGDRLYGYTF.

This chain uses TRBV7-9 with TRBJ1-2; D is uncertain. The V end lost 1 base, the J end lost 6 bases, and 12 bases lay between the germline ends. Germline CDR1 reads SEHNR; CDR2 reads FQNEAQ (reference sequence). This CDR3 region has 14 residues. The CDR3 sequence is CASSLDGRVDGYTF. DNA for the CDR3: TGTGCCAGCAGCTTAGATGGAAGAGTTGATGGCTACACCTTC.

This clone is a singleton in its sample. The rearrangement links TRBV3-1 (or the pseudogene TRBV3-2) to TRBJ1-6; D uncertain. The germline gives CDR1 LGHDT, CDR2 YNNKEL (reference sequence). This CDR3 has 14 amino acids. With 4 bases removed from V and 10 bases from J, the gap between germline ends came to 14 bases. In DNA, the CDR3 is TGTGCCAGCAGCCGTCCCGACTCATGGTCACCCCTCCACTTT. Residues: CASSRPDSWSPLHF.

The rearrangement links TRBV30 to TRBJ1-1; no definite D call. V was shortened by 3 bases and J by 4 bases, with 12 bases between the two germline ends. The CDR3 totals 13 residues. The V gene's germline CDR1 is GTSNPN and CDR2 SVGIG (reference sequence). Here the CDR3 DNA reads TGTGCCTGGAGCTTCACCGGAGTCACTGAAGCTTTCTTT. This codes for CAWSFTGVTEAFF.

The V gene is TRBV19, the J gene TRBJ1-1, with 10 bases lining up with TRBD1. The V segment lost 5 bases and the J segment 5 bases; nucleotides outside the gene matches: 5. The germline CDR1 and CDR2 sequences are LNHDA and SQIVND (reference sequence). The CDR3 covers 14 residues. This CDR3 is CASSDRGRGTEAFF. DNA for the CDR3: TGTGCCAGTAGTGACAGGGGGCGGGGTACTGAAGCTTTCTTT. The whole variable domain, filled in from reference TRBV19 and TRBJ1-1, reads DGGITQSPKYLFRKEGQNVTLSCEQNLNHDAMYWYRQDPGQGLRLIYYSQIVNDFQKGDIAEGYSVSREKKESFPLTVTSAQKNPTAFYLCASSDRGRGTEAFFGQGTRLTVV.

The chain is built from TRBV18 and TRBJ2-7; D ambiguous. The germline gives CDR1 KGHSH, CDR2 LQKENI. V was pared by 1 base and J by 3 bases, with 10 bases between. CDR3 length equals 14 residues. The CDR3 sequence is CASSPQKGNYEQYF. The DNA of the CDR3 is TGTGCCAGCTCACCACAAAAAGGGAACTACGAGCAGTACTTC. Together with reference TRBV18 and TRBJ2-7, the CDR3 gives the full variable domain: NAGVMQNPRHLVRRRGQEARLRCSPMKGHSHVYWYRQLPEEGLKFMVYLQKENIIDESGMPKERFSAEFPKEGPSILRIQQVVRGDSAAYFCASSPQKGNYEQYFGPGTRLTVT.